The 9 T cell receptor beta chains below come from one sample, sequenced in a study of T cell repertoires in cytomegalovirus infection. Via MiXCR, TCRdb re-called the reads, giving one row per CDR3 protein. The table has about 260,000 distinct CDR3 sequences, around 15% seen once. Sequenced material: PBMCs. The receptor source for this set is a human donor in good health (CMV status not recorded). Some clones in this sample may be carry-over from other donors' samples.

This clonotype has a count of ten or more. J is TRBJ2-7 and V is TRBV7-2, with a possible D match to TRBD2 (5 bases). The germline gives CDR1 SGHTA, CDR2 FQGNSA. The V gene lost 2 bases and the J gene lost 7 bases, with 12 bases spanning the gap. The CDR3 has 13 residues. The CDR3 region has the DNA TGTGCCAGCAGCTTATGGTCTACGGGAGAGCAGTACTTC. It yields the protein CASSLWSTGEQYF.

The sample holds many counts of this clonotype. This chain links TRBV28 with TRBJ1-5, with a tentative D call TRBD1 (6 bases). Germline V gives CDR1 MDHEN, CDR2 SYDVKM. The CDR3 sequence is 13 residues long. V was pared by 5 bases and J by 4 bases, with 9 bases between. CDR3 DNA: TGTGCCAGCAGTGACAGGAGTAATCAGCCCCAGCATTTT. Amino acid sequence: CASSDRSNQPQHF.

CDR3 nucleotide sequence: TGCAGTGCTAATGCTGGACTAGAGGCAGATACGCAGTATTTT. This codes for CSANAGLEADTQYF. The chain joins TRBV20-1 to TRBJ2-3; 7 bases fit TRBD2. There are 14 residues in the CDR3. Germline values: CDR1 DFQATT, CDR2 SNEGSKA (reference sequence). The J segment lost 4 bases and the V segment lost 4 bases, leaving 8 bases of the junction unmatched.

Turning to this clonotype: Lacking the conserved final phenylalanine or tryptophan, this CDR3 likely reflects a read error. The rearrangement uses TRBV20-1 and TRBJ2-7; 10 bases align to TRBD2. The length of the CDR3 is 16 residues. Germline V gene lookup returns CDR1 DFQATT and CDR2 SNEGSKA (reference sequence). Trimming cost V 2 bases and J 4 bases; bases outside gene matches: 11. The CDR3: CSARPLPSGGVYEQYL. CDR3 bases: TGCAGTGCTAGACCCCTCCCCAGCGGGGGGGTTTACGAGCAGTACTTG.

This clonotype was seen at least ten times. V gene TRBV4-1 combines with J gene TRBJ2-2; 8 nucleotides agree with TRBD2. The CDR3 has 17 amino acids. CDR1 and CDR2 from the germline V gene are MGHRA and YSYEKL. The V segment lost 4 bases and the J segment 3 bases; nucleotides outside the gene matches: 10. This CDR3 is CASSLATWGLDTGELFF. The CDR3 DNA reads as TGCGCCAGCAGCCTCGCTACCTGGGGACTAGACACCGGGGAGCTGTTTTTT.

The CDR3 coding sequence is TGCAGTGCTCTTACGGGAGGCTTAGCCAAAAACATTCAGTACTTC. Its translation is CSALTGGLAKNIQYF. The genes are TRBV20-1 and TRBJ2-4; 7 nucleotides align to TRBD2. The CDR3 is 15 residues long. Per the germline V gene, CDR1 is DFQATT and CDR2 is SNEGSKA (reference sequence). The V and J ends lost 5 bases and 0 bases, in that order; junction bases with no gene match: 7.

The chain combines TRBV20-1 with TRBJ1-1, with TRBD1 identical over 7 bases. The CDR3 is 13 residues long. Germline CDR1 DFQATT, CDR2 SNEGSKA (reference sequence). J was trimmed by 4 bases and V by 3 bases; bases with no gene match: 5. This CDR3 reads CSARRTGGTEAFF. DNA of the CDR3: TGCAGTGCTAGGCGGACAGGAGGCACTGAAGCTTTCTTT.

This chain connects TRBV29-1 to TRBJ2-7; the match to TRBD1 covers 8 bases. In germline, CDR1 is SQVTM, CDR2 ANQGSEA. V shed 1 base, J shed 2 bases, and the junction held 1 base outside the gene matches. The CDR3 length is 13 residues. As DNA, the CDR3 is TGCAGCGTTGAAGTGGGACAGGCCTACGAGCAGTACTTC. Residues: CSVEVGQAYEQYF.

J is TRBJ1-1 and V is TRBV19; D is uncertain. The V gene lost 4 bases and the J gene lost 3 bases, with 15 bases spanning the gap. The CDR3 has 15 residues. Germline values: CDR1 LNHDA, CDR2 SQIVND (reference sequence). CDR3 sequence reads: CASSTTPSGDTEAFF. CDR3 DNA sequence: TGTGCCAGTAGTACCACCCCCAGTGGGGACACTGAAGCTTTCTTT.